This T cell receptor beta chain was found in a study of blood T cell repertoires in COVID-19. As for the study in general: Spain, Italy and the United States supplied samples that represented acute and convalescent COVID-19.

Germline-derived CDR1 and CDR2 are SGHVS and FQNEAQ. Trimming left V 5 bases short and J 6 bases short, with 8 bases between. CDR3 length: 12 residues. As handled by the study authors: Reference gene primers were amplified, and this amplification served to estimate nucleated cell counts. The table came from immunoSEQ multiplex PCR; TCRdb's copy has only in-frame clones and leaves some out. V and J calls and clone size follow that table, whereas D and trimming were derived from the DNA. The sample carries 70,000 to 90,000 clones, 86% recorded once. Sequenced input: peripheral blood. The chain uses TRBV7-8 and TRBJ1-5; no firm D call. The clonotype was recovered from a man in his fifties or sixties with acute or convalescent COVID-19. The DNA of the CDR3 is TGTGCCAGCAGCCCCGTGAGTCAGCCCCAGCATTTT. It specifies CASSPVSQPQHF.